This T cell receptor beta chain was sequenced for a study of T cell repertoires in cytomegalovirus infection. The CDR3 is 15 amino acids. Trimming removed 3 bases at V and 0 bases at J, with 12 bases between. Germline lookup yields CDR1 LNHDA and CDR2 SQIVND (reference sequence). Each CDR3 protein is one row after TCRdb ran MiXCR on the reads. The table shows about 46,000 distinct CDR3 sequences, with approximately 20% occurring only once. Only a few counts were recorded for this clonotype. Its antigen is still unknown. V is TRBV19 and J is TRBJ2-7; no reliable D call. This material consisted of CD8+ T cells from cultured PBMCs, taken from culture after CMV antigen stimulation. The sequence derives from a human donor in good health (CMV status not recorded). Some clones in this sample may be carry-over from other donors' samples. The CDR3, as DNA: TGTGCCAGTAGTATTACCTCAGGCGACTCCTACGAGCAGTACTTC. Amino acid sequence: CASSITSGDSYEQYF.